What follows are 8 T cell receptor beta chains derived from one specimen sequenced in a study of T cell responses to AZD1222 COVID-19 vaccine. Sequencing was performed with immunoSEQ multiplex PCR; in TCRdb, only in-frame clones are kept and a portion is missing. The sample lists 95,000 to 150,000 clones, 80% to 90% occurring once. The starting material was peripheral blood, obtained on day 0 of AZD1222 vaccination. The receptors here all came from an adult in good health.

This chain links TRBV6-2 or TRBV6-3 with TRBJ2-7, with 13 bases matching TRBD2. The CDR3 contains 17 residues. The V gene's germline CDR1 is MNHEY and CDR2 SVGEGT. The ends lost 4 bases at V and 7 bases at J; junction bases unmatched: 13. This CDR3 reads CASSSRTSGSQGREQYF. DNA for the CDR3: TGTGCCAGCAGTTCCAGGACTAGCGGGAGTCAGGGTCGGGAGCAGTACTTC.

The chain employs TRBV7-9 and TRBJ1-2, with a possible D match to TRBD1 (5 bases). The CDR3 has 14 residues. Germline loops: CDR1 SEHNR, CDR2 FQNEAQ (reference sequence). V lost 6 bases to trimming and J lost 3 bases, with 14 bases between them. Here the CDR3 reads CASRPPGGDYGYTF. In DNA form, the CDR3 reads TGTGCCAGCAGGCCCCCGGGGGGTGACTATGGCTACACCTTC.

V gene TRBV7-2 combines with J gene TRBJ2-7, with TRBD2 identical over 10 bases. The J segment lost 3 bases and the V segment lost 7 bases, leaving 12 bases of the junction unmatched. This CDR3 has 16 amino acids. Germline V gene lookup returns CDR1 SGHTA and CDR2 FQGNSA. CDR3 coding DNA: TGTGCCAGCACTGTGGCAAGCGGGGGGGCCAACTACGAGCAGTACTTC. It translates to CASTVASGGANYEQYF.

The chain has TRBV7-8 and TRBJ2-4; TRBD2 matches at 7 bases. From germline, CDR1 is SGHVS and CDR2 FQNEAQ. V shed 5 bases and J 4 bases; nucleotides not matched to a gene: 11. This CDR3 is built from 16 residues. DNA for the CDR3: TGTGCCAGCAGCGTAGGGTGGGGAGGGGATAAAAACATTCAGTACTTC. It codes for CASSVGWGGDKNIQYF.

The gene calls are TRBV7-2 and TRBJ1-2; D gene ambiguous. Looked up from germline, CDR1 is SGHTA and CDR2 is FQGNSA. CDR3 length: 12 amino acids. With 3 bases removed from V and 7 bases from J, the gap between germline ends came to 9 bases. Written as DNA, the CDR3 is TGTGCCAGCAGCTTCAGGACGGGTGGCTACACCTTC. Its translation is CASSFRTGGYTF.

This clone appeared a single time. In the same sample, other DNA sequences code for this CDR3. The chain carries TRBV6-5 and TRBJ1-6, with D uncertain. Germline CDR1 reads MNHEY; CDR2 reads SVGAGI. The ends were cut back, 1 base at V and 8 bases at J, with 6 bases in the middle. The CDR3 is 13 amino acids. CDR3 in DNA: TGTGCCAGCAGTTACTTCGGAGATTCACCCCTCCACTTT. It encodes CASSYFGDSPLHF.

The chain carries TRBV7-8 and TRBJ2-1; 7 bases fit TRBD1. The CDR3 has 19 amino acids. The V segment lost 1 base and the J segment 0 bases; nucleotides outside the gene matches: 12. The germline V gene encodes CDR1 SGHVS and CDR2 FQNEAQ. CDR3 nucleotide sequence: TGTGCCAGCAGCTTAGTCCGACAGGGTTTAGGGGGCTCCTACAATGAGCAGTTCTTC. Protein: CASSLVRQGLGGSYNEQFF.

J is TRBJ2-5 and V is TRBV5-4, with D possibly being TRBD1 or TRBD2 (6 bases each). The CDR3 is made up of 14 amino acids. Germline CDR1 and CDR2: SGHNT and YYREEE (reference sequence). The V gene lost 1 base and the J gene lost 5 bases, with 12 bases spanning the gap. The CDR3 DNA sequence: TGTGCCAGCAGCTTGCCGGGGGCGCGGGAGACCCAGTACTTC. Translated: CASSLPGARETQYF.